One sample yielded the 10 T cell receptor beta chains listed below, sequenced in a study of CXCR3-negative and CXCR3-positive naive CD8 T cells. The study's findings and limits: CXCR3-expressing naive cells carried TRB CDR3s more hydrophobic than those of CXCR3-negative naive cells.

UMI-labeled 5' RACE yielded the TRB cDNA libraries. TCRdb derives one entry per CDR3 protein from the 5' RACE reads, leaving out DNA. The sample data list under 85,000 distinct CDR3 sequences. These receptors' targets are unknown. Sequencing input: naive CXCR3+ CD8+ T cells from blood. Noted subset: CD45RO-CCR7+CD27+CD95- naive CD8+ T cells expressing CXCR3 (TNR3+). Receptors were obtained from a human donor in good health. Some clones in this sample may be carry-over from other donors' samples.

This chain links TRBV6-2 or TRBV6-3 with TRBJ2-1; TCRdb indicates TRBD1, and absent DNA this call remains unverified. Per germline, CDR1 MNHEY and CDR2 SVGEGT. The CDR3 loop spans 16 amino acids. The CDR3: CASSGLGGAPYNEQFF.

The chain links TRBV12-3 or TRBV12-4 to TRBJ2-5; checking the TCRdb D call of TRBD1 is not possible without DNA. CDR3 length equals 15 residues. This CDR3 is CASRHRDGYQETQYF.

The chain combines TRBV7-9 with TRBJ1-4; TCRdb calls TRBD1, which cannot be checked without DNA. This CDR3 is built from 16 residues. CDR1 is SEHNR, CDR2 FQNEAQ, per germline (reference sequence). The CDR3 loop reads CASSLSGTATNEKLFF.

V is TRBV14 and J is TRBJ2-7; TCRdb's D call of TRBD1 is untestable without DNA. The CDR3 runs 14 residues. Germline loops: CDR1 SGHDN, CDR2 FVKESK. The CDR3 protein is CASSQEWTGYEQYF.

The chain couples TRBV12-3 or TRBV12-4 to TRBJ1-1. This CDR3 comprises 14 residues. The CDR3 sequence: CASRLGHMNTEAFF.

The chain combines TRBV12-3 or TRBV12-4 with TRBJ2-3; the D gene TCRdb calls, TRBD1, cannot be checked with no DNA. The CDR3 is 15 amino acids. The CDR3 is CASRPAGQGTDTQYF.

This sequence joins TRBV7-8 and TRBJ2-1; TCRdb designates TRBD1, a call that cannot be tested without DNA. The CDR3 is made up of 18 amino acids. CDR1 is SGHVS, CDR2 FQNEAQ, per germline. The CDR3 sequence: CASSSRIQGPGYENEQFF.

V and J are TRBV10-3 and TRBJ2-7; TCRdb calls TRBD1, which cannot be checked without DNA. The germline CDR1 and CDR2 sequences are ENHRY and SYGVKD. The CDR3 contains 12 residues. The CDR3 spells CAIRGDTYEQYF.

The chain recombines TRBV5-6 with TRBJ1-1. The CDR3 length is 13 residues. Germline CDR1 SGHDT, CDR2 YYEEEE. CDR3 sequence: CASSLIRSTEAFF. The variable domain in full, completed from reference TRBV5-6 and TRBJ1-1, reads DAGVTQSPTHLIKTRGQQVTLRCSPKSGHDTVSWYQQALGQGPQFIFQYYEEEERQRGNFPDRFSGHQFPNYSSELNVNALLLGDSALYLCASSLIRSTEAFFGQGTRLTVV.

V and J are TRBV29-1 and TRBJ2-7; TCRdb names TRBD2, which stays unverified in the absence of DNA. Germline values: CDR1 SQVTM, CDR2 ANQGSEA. This CDR3 contains 16 residues. The CDR3 region is CSVEDGLAGGPYEQYF.